These 19 T cell receptor beta chains originate from one sample sequenced in a study of blood T cell repertoires in COVID-19. Only in-frame clones appear in the TCRdb table, and some are missing; sequencing was by immunoSEQ multiplex PCR. The sample yields 40,000 to 60,000 clones, just over 85% seen once. Material: peripheral blood. The receptors here all came from a man aged 80 or over with active COVID-19.

The chain recombines TRBV7-6 with TRBJ2-1, with unresolved D. The CDR3 runs 13 residues. Germline V gene lookup returns CDR1 SGHVS and CDR2 FNYEAQ. Trimming removed 4 bases at V and 6 bases at J, with 10 bases between. The CDR3 spells CASSSLSFNEQFF. CDR3 DNA sequence: TGTGCCAGCAGCTCCCTTAGCTTCAATGAGCAGTTCTTC.

CDR3 sequence (DNA): TGTGCCACCAGCAGAGAGACTAGTTTGGGTGAGCAGTTCTTC. Translated: CATSRETSLGEQFF. The chain joins TRBV15 to TRBJ2-1; maybe TRBD2 (6 bases). Looked up from germline, CDR1 is LNHNV and CDR2 is YYDKDF (reference sequence). V shed 0 bases and J shed 9 bases, with 12 bases lying between them. This CDR3 region has 14 residues. Complete variable domain (other parts from reference TRBV15 and TRBJ2-1): DAMVIQNPRYQVTQFGKPVTLSCSQTLNHNVMYWYQQKSSQAPKLLFHYYDKDFNNEADTPDNFQSRRPNTSFCFLDIRSPGLGDTAMYLCATSRETSLGEQFFGPGTRLTVL.

This clone was recorded a few times. This chain links TRBV10-1 with TRBJ1-2; D perhaps matches TRBD1 (6 bases). This CDR3 has 14 amino acids. Germline lookup yields CDR1 WNHNN and CDR2 SYGVQD (reference sequence). Trimming cost V 5 bases and J 3 bases, with 13 bases left between them. This chain's CDR3 is CASSRVRTDYGYTF. The CDR3 DNA reads TGCGCCAGCAGTAGGGTCAGGACAGACTATGGCTACACCTTC.

The chain combines TRBV25-1 with TRBJ2-1, with 9 bases aligning to TRBD2. The CDR3 totals 13 residues. V lost 5 bases to trimming and J lost 6 bases; unmatched junction nucleotides: 2. Germline V gives CDR1 MGHDK, CDR2 SYGVNS. DNA for the CDR3: TGTGCCAGCAGTTTTAGCGGGGGCAATGAGCAGTTCTTC. This translates into CASSFSGGNEQFF.

This clone was counted only a few times. The chain combines TRBV24-1 with TRBJ2-1; 14 bases match TRBD2. The germline V gene encodes CDR1 KGHDR and CDR2 SFDVKD. The trim removed 2 bases at V and 5 bases at J, leaving 4 bases unmatched. The length of the CDR3 is 17 residues. CDR3 loop: CATSDSGLAGGHNEQFF. The CDR3 nucleotides are TGTGCCACCAGTGATTCAGGACTAGCGGGAGGACACAATGAGCAGTTCTTC.

The chain uses TRBV20-1 and TRBJ2-7, with TRBD1 identical over 7 bases. With 3 bases clipped from V and 2 bases from J, the junction kept 10 bases outside the gene matches. Per germline, CDR1 DFQATT and CDR2 SNEGSKA (reference sequence). This CDR3 spans 15 amino acids. The CDR3 DNA follows: TGCAGTGCTAGTTATCAGGGGGTGATTACCTACGAGCAGTACTTC. This codes for CSASYQGVITYEQYF.

The chain couples TRBV2 to TRBJ2-2; no definite D call. CDR3 size: 12 residues. Germline CDR1 is SNHLY and CDR2 is FYNNEI. V shed 5 bases and J shed 6 bases, with 7 bases lying between them. CDR3 loop: CASSHAAGELFF. Here the CDR3 DNA reads TGTGCCAGCAGTCACGCGGCCGGGGAGCTGTTTTTT.

The CDR3 bases are TGTGCCAGTAGTATTCTTAGCGGGAGTTTTTATGAGCAGTTCTTC. It codes for CASSILSGSFYEQFF. J is TRBJ2-1 and V is TRBV19; 9 positions match TRBD2. Looked up from germline, CDR1 is LNHDA and CDR2 is SQIVND (reference sequence). The CDR3 spans 15 residues. V lost 3 bases and J lost 8; bases outside the gene matches: 8.

In its sample, this clone was seen once. V is TRBV5-4 and J is TRBJ2-4; 8 bases map to TRBD1. In germline, CDR1 is SGHNT, CDR2 YYREEE (reference sequence). This CDR3 spans 16 amino acids. Trimming removed 0 bases from V and 4 bases from J; junction bases left unmatched: 6. CDR3 in DNA: TGTGCCAGCAGCTTGGTACCCCGGACAGGGAAAAACATTCAGTACTTC. Amino acids: CASSLVPRTGKNIQYF.

The sample holds one count of this clone. Other DNA sequences in this sample translate to the same CDR3. This chain connects TRBV4-2 to TRBJ2-1; tentative D call: TRBD2 (6 bases). Trimming cost V 1 base and J 10 bases, with 11 bases left between them. Germline V gives CDR1 LGHNA, CDR2 YNFKEQ. The CDR3 consists of 13 residues. This CDR3 reads CASSQAGGSEQFF. The CDR3 DNA reads as TGTGCCAGCAGCCAAGCAGGAGGGAGCGAGCAGTTCTTC.

This chain joins TRBV28 and TRBJ1-3, with TRBD1 identical over 7 bases. The CDR3 consists of 16 residues. Per the germline V gene, CDR1 is MDHEN and CDR2 is SYDVKM. The J segment lost 2 bases and the V segment lost 4 bases, leaving 8 bases of the junction unmatched. DNA of the CDR3: TGTGCCAGCAGTTCACAAGCCGGGACAGCTGGAAACACCATATATTTT. Residues: CASSSQAGTAGNTIYF.

The chain uses TRBV29-1 and TRBJ2-7, with 7 bases fitting TRBD1. V shed 4 bases, J shed 5 bases, and the junction held 5 bases outside the gene matches. The germline V gene encodes CDR1 SQVTM and CDR2 ANQGSEA. This CDR3 is built from 12 residues. DNA for the CDR3: TGCAGCGTTGCCCAGGGGGTTAACGAGCAGTACTTC. Translating gives CSVAQGVNEQYF.

This sequence joins TRBV7-9 and TRBJ2-1; 7 nucleotides line up with TRBD2. Germline lookup yields CDR1 SEHNR and CDR2 FQNEAQ (reference sequence). With V trimmed by 5 bases and J by 8 bases, 9 bases remained unmatched. The CDR3 is made up of 14 amino acids. The CDR3 DNA follows: TGTGCCAGCAGCCAGCCCGGACTAGGAGATGAGCAGTTCTTC. The encoded protein is CASSQPGLGDEQFF. Together with reference TRBV7-9 and TRBJ2-1, the CDR3 gives the full variable domain: DTGVSQNPRHKITKRGQNVTFRCDPISEHNRLYWYRQTLGQGPEFLTYFQNEAQLEKSRLLSDRFSAERPKGSFSTLEIQRTEQGDSAMYLCASSQPGLGDEQFFGPGTRLTVL.

The chain couples TRBV6-2 or TRBV6-3 to TRBJ2-5; D call uncertain. The germline CDR1 and CDR2 sequences are MNHEY and SVGEGT. Trimming removed 2 bases at V and 5 bases at J, with 6 bases between. This CDR3 spans 12 amino acids. CDR3 in amino acids: CASSYVGETQYF. The CDR3, as DNA: TGTGCCAGCAGTTACGTCGGGGAGACCCAGTACTTC.

This chain uses TRBV4-1 with TRBJ1-1, with 12 bases aligning to TRBD1. The germline V gene encodes CDR1 MGHRA and CDR2 YSYEKL. Unmatched junction bases numbered 11, after V lost 4 bases and J lost 2 bases. CDR3 size: 18 residues. The CDR3 DNA follows: TGCGCCAGCAGCCGGGTCTGGGGGACAGGGGGCCTTAACACTGAAGCTTTCTTT. This codes for CASSRVWGTGGLNTEAFF.

This clone has a handful of counts. The V gene is TRBV3-1 (or the pseudogene TRBV3-2), the J gene TRBJ1-2; TRBD1 aligns across 8 bases. Germline V gives CDR1 LGHDT, CDR2 YNNKEL (reference sequence). V lost 0 bases to trimming and J lost 12 bases; unmatched junction nucleotides: 3. There are 12 residues in the CDR3. CDR3 in amino acids: CASSQDGTGDTF. The CDR3 DNA is TGTGCCAGCAGCCAAGATGGGACAGGAGACACCTTC.

The V gene is TRBV19, the J gene TRBJ2-1, with D unclear. The germline V and J ends were trimmed by 3 bases and 9 bases, with 9 bases remaining between them. This CDR3 has 12 amino acids. Germline CDR1 and CDR2: LNHDA and SQIVND (reference sequence). The DNA for the CDR3 is TGTGCCAGTAGTATGTTAGCCGGTGAGCAGTTCTTC. Residues: CASSMLAGEQFF.

The V call is TRBV19, the J call TRBJ1-1, with TRBD1 matching 8 bases. From germline, CDR1 is LNHDA and CDR2 SQIVND (reference sequence). This CDR3 contains 17 residues. Unmatched junction bases numbered 11, after V lost 4 bases and J lost 1 base. The CDR3 loop reads CASSTRGAGGKNTEAFF. The CDR3 nucleotides are TGTGCCAGTAGTACCCGCGGGGCAGGGGGCAAGAACACTGAAGCTTTCTTT.

The V call is TRBV7-9, the J call TRBJ1-1; D may be TRBD1 (6 bases). Trimming took off 1 base at V and 7 bases at J, with 10 bases between the two ends. The CDR3 consists of 13 residues. Germline assignment: CDR1 SEHNR and CDR2 FQNEAQ (reference sequence). The CDR3 protein is CASSLGRGSEAFF. CDR3 in DNA: TGTGCCAGCAGCTTAGGTAGGGGGAGTGAAGCTTTCTTT.